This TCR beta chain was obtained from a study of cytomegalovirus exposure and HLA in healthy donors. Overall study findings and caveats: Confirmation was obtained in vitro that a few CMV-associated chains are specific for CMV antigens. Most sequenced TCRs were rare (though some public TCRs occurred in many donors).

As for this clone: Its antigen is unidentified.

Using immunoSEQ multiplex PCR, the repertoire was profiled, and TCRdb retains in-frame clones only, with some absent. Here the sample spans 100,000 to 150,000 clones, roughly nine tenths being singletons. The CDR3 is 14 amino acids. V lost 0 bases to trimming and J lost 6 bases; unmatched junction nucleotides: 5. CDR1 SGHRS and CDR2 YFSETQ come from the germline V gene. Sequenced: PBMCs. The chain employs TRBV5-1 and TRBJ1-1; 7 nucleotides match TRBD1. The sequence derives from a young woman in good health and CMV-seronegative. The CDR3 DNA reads TGCGCCAGCAGCTTGGACCGACAGGGCCCTGAAGCTTTCTTT. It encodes CASSLDRQGPEAFF.